The rows below give T cell receptor beta chains drawn from one sample of a study of siplizumab effects on memory and regulatory T cells. Libraries were prepared by immunoSEQ multiplex PCR; TCRdb keeps only in-frame clonotypes and omits some of them. The top ten hold roughly 1.5% of the sample, which has about 120,000 clones, roughly 94% seen once. The sequenced sample consisted of non-Treg CD4+ T cells sorted from blood. The receptors were gathered from a human donor in good health. The CDR3 runs from the conserved cysteine through the conserved F or W. The order of the fields is D gene, J gene, V gene, clone size, CDR3 protein, CDR3 DNA. A D gene is named only where the DNA matches it firmly. For some rows the clone size is stated as once, few or many, or as a class when expanded; others skip it.

- | TRBJ1-2 | TRBV6-5 | once | CASSYSGTGQGYTF | TGTGCCAGCAGTTACTCGGGCACAGGGCAAGGCTACACCTTC
TRBD1 | TRBJ1-2 | TRBV6-5 | - | CASTLDRGASGYTF | TGTGCCAGCACCCTCGACAGGGGAGCAAGTGGCTACACCTTC
TRBD1 | TRBJ1-3 | TRBV7-2 | - | CASSLEGGPGNTIYF | TGTGCCAGCAGCTTAGAAGGGGGCCCTGGAAACACCATATATTTT
- | TRBJ1-2 | TRBV5-1 | - | CASSAAPEGGYTF | TGCGCCAGCAGCGCCGCCCCGGAGGGTGGCTACACCTTC
- | TRBJ1-3 | TRBV6-5 | - | CASSSGALSGNTIYF | TGTGCCAGCAGTTCGGGTGCCCTCTCTGGAAACACCATATATTTT
- | TRBJ2-2 | TRBV12-5 | - | CASGLGRVGGELFF | TGTGCTAGTGGTTTGGGAAGGGTAGGTGGGGAGCTGTTTTTT
- | TRBJ2-7 | TRBV19 | - | CASSIEEGMTYEQYF | TGTGCCAGTAGTATAGAGGAGGGGATGACCTACGAGCAGTACTTC
- | TRBJ2-3 | TRBV27 | - | CASSLLGDTQYF | TGTGCCAGCAGTTTACTCGGAGATACGCAGTATTTT
TRBD1 | TRBJ2-5 | TRBV10-3 | - | CAIGTGRGETQYF | TGTGCCATTGGGACAGGTCGTGGGGAGACCCAGTACTTC
TRBD1 | TRBJ2-7 | TRBV18 | - | CASSPQEQGKADEQYF | TGTGCCAGCTCACCGCAAGAACAGGGGAAGGCGGACGAGCAGTACTTC
TRBD2 | TRBJ2-3 | TRBV4-1 | - | CASSTSGGAVRTQYF | TGCGCCAGCAGCACTAGCGGGGGGGCCGTTCGTACGCAGTATTTT
- | TRBJ2-6 | TRBV14 | - | CASSQAGANVLTF | TGTGCCAGCAGCCAAGCTGGGGCCAACGTCCTGACTTTC
- | TRBJ1-5 | TRBV19 | - | CASTDNPGDQHF | TGTGCCAGTACCGATAATCCGGGGGACCAGCATTTT